This T cell receptor beta chain emerged from a study of blood T cells in healthy people across ages. Unmatched junction bases numbered 7, after V lost 6 bases and J lost 0 bases. This CDR3 comprises 16 residues. It was with a sample-barcoded 5' primer and a J-beta primer mix that a second PCR of about 7 to 12 cycles was run. One entry per CDR3 protein results from TCRdb running MiXCR on the 5' RACE reads. The sample carries 1.5 million to 2 million distinct CDR3 sequences, about 50% recorded once. V is TRBV12-3 or TRBV12-4 and J is TRBJ2-3; 9 bases agree with TRBD2. This clonotype was sampled from a woman aged 40 to 49 in good health. The sequenced material came from blood. As DNA, the CDR3 is TGTGCCAGCAGGGAGCGGCGGGGGGGTAGCACAGATACGCAGTATTTT. Encoded protein: CASRERRGGSTDTQYF.